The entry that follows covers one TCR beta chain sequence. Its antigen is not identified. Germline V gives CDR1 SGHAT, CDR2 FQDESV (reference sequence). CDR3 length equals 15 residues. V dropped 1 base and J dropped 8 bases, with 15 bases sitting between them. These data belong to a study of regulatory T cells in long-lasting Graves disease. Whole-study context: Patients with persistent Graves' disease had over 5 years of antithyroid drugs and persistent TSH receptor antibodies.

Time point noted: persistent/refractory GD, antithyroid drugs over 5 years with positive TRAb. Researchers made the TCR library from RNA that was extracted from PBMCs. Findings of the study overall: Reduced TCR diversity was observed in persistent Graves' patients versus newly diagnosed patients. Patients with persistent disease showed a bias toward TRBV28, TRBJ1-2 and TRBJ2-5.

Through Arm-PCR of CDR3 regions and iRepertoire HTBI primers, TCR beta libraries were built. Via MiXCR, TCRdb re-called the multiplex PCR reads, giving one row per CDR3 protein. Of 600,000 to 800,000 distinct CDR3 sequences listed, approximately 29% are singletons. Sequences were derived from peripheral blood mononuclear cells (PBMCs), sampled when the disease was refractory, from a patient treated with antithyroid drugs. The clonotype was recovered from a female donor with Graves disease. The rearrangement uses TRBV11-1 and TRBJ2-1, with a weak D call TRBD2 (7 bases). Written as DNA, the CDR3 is TGTGCCAGCAGCTTAGAATTAGGGGGGGCGTATGAGCAGTTCTTC. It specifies CASSLELGGAYEQFF.